A single sample gave rise to the 18 T cell receptor beta chains below, sequenced in a study of blood T cells in healthy people across ages. Primed by a sample-barcoded 5' primer and a J-beta primer mix, a second PCR proceeded for about 6 to 11 cycles. From the 5' RACE reads, TCRdb called clonotypes with MiXCR, one entry per CDR3 protein. The sample shows hundreds of thousands of distinct CDR3 sequences, roughly 50% of them seen only once. The specimen sequenced was blood. The receptors derive from a woman aged 55 to 70 in good health.

The DNA of the CDR3 is TGCGCCAGCAGCTCCTCGGACAGAACGAACACTGAAGCTTTCTTT. Translation: CASSSSDRTNTEAFF. The chain uses TRBV5-1 and TRBJ1-1; D might be TRBD1 (6 bases). CDR1 SGHRS and CDR2 YFSETQ come from the germline V gene. Trimming cost V 3 bases and J 1 base, with 13 bases left between them. The CDR3 has 15 amino acids.

The chain is built from TRBV2 and TRBJ2-5; a weak D match, TRBD2 (6 bases). Germline V gene sequence: CDR1 SNHLY, CDR2 FYNNEI. This CDR3 contains 15 residues. Trimming shortened V by 3 bases and J by 7 bases, and 18 bases separated the two germline ends. CDR3 sequence (DNA): TGTGCCAGCAGTGAGAAAGGTCTACCGGAGGGGACCCAGTACTTC. It encodes CASSEKGLPEGTQYF.

This chain joins TRBV12-3 or TRBV12-4 and TRBJ2-5; no clear D gene. The CDR3 is made up of 13 amino acids. V was cut by 2 bases and J by 2 bases, with 6 bases left in between. In nucleotides, the CDR3 is TGTGCCAGCAGTTTACTACGGCAAGAGACCCAGTACTTC. It specifies CASSLLRQETQYF.

The chain recombines TRBV28 with TRBJ1-2; a possible D gene is TRBD1 (6 bases). Trimming shortened V by 3 bases and J by 5 bases, and 13 bases separated the two germline ends. Germline V gene sequence: CDR1 MDHEN, CDR2 SYDVKM. CDR3 size: 14 residues. The CDR3 reads CASSFGGGLYGYTF. CDR3 nucleotide sequence: TGTGCCAGCAGTTTCGGAGGGGGGCTTTATGGCTACACCTTC.

The chain carries TRBV5-1 and TRBJ1-1, with a weak D call TRBD1 (5 bases). V was cut by 2 bases and J by 4 bases, with 9 bases left in between. CDR3 length: 13 amino acids. Per germline, CDR1 SGHRS and CDR2 YFSETQ. CDR3 nucleotide sequence: TGCGCCAGCAGCTTCGGGGGATTCACTGAAGCTTTCTTT. Translation: CASSFGGFTEAFF.

The chain uses TRBV5-6 and TRBJ1-2; a possible D gene is TRBD1 (6 bases). This CDR3 region has 15 residues. Deletions cut 4 bases from V and 8 bases from J, with 21 bases between. Germline CDR1 and CDR2: SGHDT and YYEEEE. CDR3 in DNA: TGTGCCAGCAGCCCGAAATACAGGGCCCGGCCGGGCTACACCTTC. Translated, it gives CASSPKYRARPGYTF.

The chain is built from TRBV9 and TRBJ2-6; maybe TRBD1 (5 bases). Trimming pared 0 bases from V and 0 bases from J, leaving 16 bases between. The CDR3 spans 19 residues. Germline lookup yields CDR1 SGDLS and CDR2 YYNGEE. CDR3 DNA sequence: TGTGCCAGCAGCGTAGGCCCCCCAGGGTTAAGCTCTGGGGCCAACGTCCTGACTTTC. Encoded protein: CASSVGPPGLSSGANVLTF.

The rearrangement uses TRBV23-1 and TRBJ2-1; 7 nucleotides align to TRBD1. TRBV23-1 falls under the ORF class, with uncertain function. There are 14 residues in the CDR3. V trimming: 0 bases; J trimming: 9 bases; junction bases outside the gene matches: 5. Here the CDR3 DNA reads TGCGCCAGCAGTCAATCCCCCAGGGGGTCTGAGCAGTTCTTC. It yields the protein CASSQSPRGSEQFF.

This clonotype was detected a few times. This sequence joins TRBV2 and TRBJ1-2; the match to TRBD1 covers 10 bases. V gave up 8 bases and J gave up 7 bases; unmatched junction bases: 10. The CDR3 runs 14 residues. Looked up from germline, CDR1 is SNHLY and CDR2 is FYNNEI. CDR3 DNA sequence: TGTGCCAGCGCCCCCGGGACAGGGGTTGGTGGCTACACCTTC. This sequence encodes CASAPGTGVGGYTF. Full variable domain (remainder filled in from reference TRBV2 and TRBJ1-2): EPEVTQTPSHQVTQMGQEVILRCVPISNHLYFYWYRQILGQKVEFLVSFYNNEISEKSEIFDDQFSVERPDGSNFTLKIRSTKLEDSAMYFCASAPGTGVGGYTFGSGTRLTVV.

V gene TRBV5-1 combines with J gene TRBJ2-2; no firm D call. In germline, CDR1 is SGHRS, CDR2 YFSETQ. This CDR3 is 13 amino acids long. Trimming left V 1 base short and J 3 bases short, with 4 bases between. CDR3 bases: TGCGCCAGCAGCTTGTCGGACACCGGGGAGCTGTTTTTT. Residues: CASSLSDTGELFF.

The chain carries TRBV4-3 and TRBJ2-7; TRBD1 might be the D (6 bases). This CDR3 has 17 residues. The ends were cut back, 1 base at V and 7 bases at J, with 23 bases in the middle. The V gene's germline CDR1 is LGHNA and CDR2 YSLEER. CDR3 nucleotide sequence: TGCGCCAGCAGCCAAGGCACGAGGTCAGGGGAATACAATGAGCAGTACTTC. Its translation: CASSQGTRSGEYNEQYF.

This clonotype was counted only a few times. V usage is TRBV7-2 and J usage is TRBJ1-2; D uncertain. The V and J ends lost 6 bases and 7 bases respectively, with 18 bases between them. Germline V gene data show CDR1 as SGHTA and CDR2 as FQGNSA. The CDR3 extends over 14 amino acids. The CDR3 sequence: CASRRATQSGGYTF. The CDR3 region has the DNA TGTGCCAGCAGGCGAGCTACCCAAAGTGGTGGCTACACCTTC.

The table lists this clonotype with a few counts. The V call is TRBV20-1, the J call TRBJ1-4; no firm D call. The CDR3 is made up of 17 amino acids. Trimming shortened V by 3 bases and J by 5 bases, and 22 bases separated the two germline ends. CDR1 DFQATT and CDR2 SNEGSKA come from the germline V gene (reference sequence). This chain's CDR3 is CSARKSLRESLNEKLFF. The CDR3 region has the DNA TGCAGTGCTAGGAAGAGCTTAAGGGAGAGTTTGAATGAAAAACTGTTTTTT.

The genes are TRBV28 and TRBJ2-7; D is perhaps TRBD1 or TRBD2 (6 bases each). The CDR3 is 16 residues long. Germline V gene data show CDR1 as MDHEN and CDR2 as SYDVKM. V was trimmed by 2 bases and J by 7 bases, leaving 21 bases between them. CDR3 region: CASSLRGTLRGWEQYF. The CDR3 nucleotides are TGTGCCAGCAGTTTACGCGGGACACTACGTGGTTGGGAGCAGTACTTC.

In this sample, this clonotype turned up a few times. The genes are TRBV28 and TRBJ2-3; 9 bases are shared with TRBD1. The CDR3 has 14 residues. V was clipped by 3 bases and J by 9 bases; unmatched bases: 7. Germline CDR1 and CDR2: MDHEN and SYDVKM. The CDR3 is CASSFADRGITQYF. CDR3 nucleotides: TGTGCCAGCAGTTTTGCGGACAGGGGTATCACGCAGTATTTT.

This clonotype was counted between two and nine times. The chain links TRBV20-1 to TRBJ1-5; TRBD1 might be the D (5 bases). Germline V CDR1 and CDR2: DFQATT, SNEGSKA (reference sequence). The CDR3 has 13 residues. V was clipped by 5 bases and J by 1 base, with 9 bases between them. The CDR3 region is CSASDKSNQPQHF. As DNA, the CDR3 is TGCAGTGCTTCGGACAAAAGCAATCAGCCCCAGCATTTT.

Only a few counts were recorded for this clonotype. The chain links TRBV5-1 to TRBJ2-3; 14 bases map to TRBD2. Trimming took 4 bases from V and 5 from J; bases not matched to a gene: 9. Looked up from germline, CDR1 is SGHRS and CDR2 is YFSETQ. The length of the CDR3 is 17 residues. CDR3 protein: CASSLGLAGGNRDTQYF. The CDR3 region has the DNA TGCGCCAGCAGCCTAGGACTAGCGGGGGGTAATAGAGATACGCAGTATTTT.

The rearrangement uses TRBV6-2 or TRBV6-3 and TRBJ2-1; D remains unclear. Between the trimmed V and J ends, which lost 4 bases and 7 bases, there was a span of 11 bases. Germline CDR1 reads MNHEY; CDR2 reads SVGEGT. The CDR3 consists of 13 residues. Here the CDR3 DNA reads TGTGCCAGCAGTTTACCTACTCGGAATGAGCAGTTCTTC. Its protein product is CASSLPTRNEQFF.